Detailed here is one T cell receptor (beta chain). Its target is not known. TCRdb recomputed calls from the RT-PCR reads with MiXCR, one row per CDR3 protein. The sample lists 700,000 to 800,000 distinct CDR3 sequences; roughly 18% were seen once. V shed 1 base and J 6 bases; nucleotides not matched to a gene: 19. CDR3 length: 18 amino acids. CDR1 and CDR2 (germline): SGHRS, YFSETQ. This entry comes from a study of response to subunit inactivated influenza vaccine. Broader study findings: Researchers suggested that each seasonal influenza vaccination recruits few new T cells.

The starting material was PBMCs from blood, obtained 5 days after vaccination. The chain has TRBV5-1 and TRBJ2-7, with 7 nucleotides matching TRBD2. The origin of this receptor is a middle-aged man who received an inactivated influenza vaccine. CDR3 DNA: TGCGCCAGCAGCTTGTCTTCCGCTCGCGGGGGTGGTGGGTTCGAGCAGTACTTC. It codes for CASSLSSARGGGGFEQYF.